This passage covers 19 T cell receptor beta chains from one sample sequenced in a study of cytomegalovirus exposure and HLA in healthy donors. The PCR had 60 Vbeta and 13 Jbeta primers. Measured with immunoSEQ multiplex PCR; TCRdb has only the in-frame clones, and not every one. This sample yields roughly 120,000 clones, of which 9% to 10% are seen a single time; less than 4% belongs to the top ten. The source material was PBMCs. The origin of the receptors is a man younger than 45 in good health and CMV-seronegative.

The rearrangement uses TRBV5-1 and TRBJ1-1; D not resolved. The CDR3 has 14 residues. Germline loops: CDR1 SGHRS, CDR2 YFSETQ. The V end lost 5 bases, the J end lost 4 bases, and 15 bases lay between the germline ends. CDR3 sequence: CASRPGDDGTEAFF. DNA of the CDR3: TGCGCCAGCAGGCCGGGAGATGACGGCACTGAAGCTTTCTTT.

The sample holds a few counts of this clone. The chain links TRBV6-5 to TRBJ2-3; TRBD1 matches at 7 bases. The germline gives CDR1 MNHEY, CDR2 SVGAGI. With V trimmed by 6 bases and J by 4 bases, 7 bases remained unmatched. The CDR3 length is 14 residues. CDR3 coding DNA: TGTGCCAGCAGCATCGACAGGGCCGCAGATACGCAGTATTTT. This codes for CASSIDRAADTQYF.

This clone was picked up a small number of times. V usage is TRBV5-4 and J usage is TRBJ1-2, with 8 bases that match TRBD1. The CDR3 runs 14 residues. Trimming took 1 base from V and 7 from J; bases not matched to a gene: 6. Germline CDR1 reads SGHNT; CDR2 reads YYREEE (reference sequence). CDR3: CASSLPAGGSGYTF. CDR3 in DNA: TGTGCCAGCAGCTTGCCGGCAGGGGGCTCTGGCTACACCTTC.

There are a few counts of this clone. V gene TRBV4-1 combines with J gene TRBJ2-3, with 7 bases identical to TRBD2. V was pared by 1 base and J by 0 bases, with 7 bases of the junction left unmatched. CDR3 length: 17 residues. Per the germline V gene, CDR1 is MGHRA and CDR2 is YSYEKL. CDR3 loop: CASSQGATSLSTDTQYF. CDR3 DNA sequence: TGCGCCAGCAGCCAAGGGGCGACTAGCCTCAGCACAGATACGCAGTATTTT.

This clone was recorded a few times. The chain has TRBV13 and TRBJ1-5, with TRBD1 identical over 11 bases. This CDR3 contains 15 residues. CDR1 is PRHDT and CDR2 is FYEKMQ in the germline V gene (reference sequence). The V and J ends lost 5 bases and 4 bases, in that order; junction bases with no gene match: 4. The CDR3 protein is CASSLGQGANQPQHF. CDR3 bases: TGTGCCAGCAGCCTCGGACAGGGGGCGAATCAGCCCCAGCATTTT.

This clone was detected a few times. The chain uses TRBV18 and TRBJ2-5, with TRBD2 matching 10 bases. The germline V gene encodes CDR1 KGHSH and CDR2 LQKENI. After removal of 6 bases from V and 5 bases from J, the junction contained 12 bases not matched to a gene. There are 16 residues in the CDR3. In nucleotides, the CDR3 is TGTGCCAGCTCCCCTCCCAGCGGGAGGGTTAGGGAGACCCAGTACTTC. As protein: CASSPPSGRVRETQYF.

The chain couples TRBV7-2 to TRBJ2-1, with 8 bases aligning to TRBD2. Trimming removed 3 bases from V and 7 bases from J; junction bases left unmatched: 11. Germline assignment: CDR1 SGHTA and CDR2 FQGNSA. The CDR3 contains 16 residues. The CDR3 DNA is TGTGCCAGCAGCTTGCGGAAGCGGGAGCTTATTAATGAGCAGTTCTTC. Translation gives CASSLRKRELINEQFF.

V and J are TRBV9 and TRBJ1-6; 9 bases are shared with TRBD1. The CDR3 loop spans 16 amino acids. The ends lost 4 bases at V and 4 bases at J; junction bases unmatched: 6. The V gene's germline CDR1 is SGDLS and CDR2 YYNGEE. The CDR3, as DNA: TGTGCCAGCAGCTCGGGACAGGGACGGTATAATTCACCCCTCCACTTT. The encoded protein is CASSSGQGRYNSPLHF.

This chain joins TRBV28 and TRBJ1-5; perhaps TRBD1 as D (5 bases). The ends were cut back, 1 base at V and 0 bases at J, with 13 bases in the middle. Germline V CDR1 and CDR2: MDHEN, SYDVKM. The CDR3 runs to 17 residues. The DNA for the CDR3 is TGTGCCAGCAGTTTATATTCCCAGGGATATAGCAATCAGCCCCAGCATTTT. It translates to CASSLYSQGYSNQPQHF.

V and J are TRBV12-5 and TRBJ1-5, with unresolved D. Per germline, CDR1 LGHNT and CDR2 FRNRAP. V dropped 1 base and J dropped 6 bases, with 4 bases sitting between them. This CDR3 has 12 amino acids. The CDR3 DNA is TGTGCTAGTGGTTTGGGCGGTCAGCCCCAGCATTTT. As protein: CASGLGGQPQHF.

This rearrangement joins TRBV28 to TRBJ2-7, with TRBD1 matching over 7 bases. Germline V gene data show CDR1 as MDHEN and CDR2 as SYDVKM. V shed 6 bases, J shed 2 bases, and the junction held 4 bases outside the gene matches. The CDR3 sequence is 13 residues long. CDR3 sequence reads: CASRLQGTYEQYF. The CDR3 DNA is TGTGCCAGCAGACTACAGGGGACCTACGAGCAGTACTTC.

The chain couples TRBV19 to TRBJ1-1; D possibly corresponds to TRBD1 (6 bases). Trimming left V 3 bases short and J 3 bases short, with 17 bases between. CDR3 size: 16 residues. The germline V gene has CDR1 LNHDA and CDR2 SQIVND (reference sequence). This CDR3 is CASSISGGWGYTEAFF. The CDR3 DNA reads TGTGCCAGTAGTATTAGCGGGGGCTGGGGATACACTGAAGCTTTCTTT.

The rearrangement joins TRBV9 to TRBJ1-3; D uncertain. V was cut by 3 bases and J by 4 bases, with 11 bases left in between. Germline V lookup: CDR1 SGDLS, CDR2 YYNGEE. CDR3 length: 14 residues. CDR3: CASSARQAGNTIYF. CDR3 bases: TGTGCCAGCAGCGCCCGCCAAGCCGGAAACACCATATATTTT.

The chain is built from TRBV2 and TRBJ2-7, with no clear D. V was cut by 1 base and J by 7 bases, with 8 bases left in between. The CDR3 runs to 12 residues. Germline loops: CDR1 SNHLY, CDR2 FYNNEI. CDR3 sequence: CASSEGAPEQYF. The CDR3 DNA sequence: TGTGCCAGCAGTGAAGGCGCGCCGGAGCAGTACTTC.

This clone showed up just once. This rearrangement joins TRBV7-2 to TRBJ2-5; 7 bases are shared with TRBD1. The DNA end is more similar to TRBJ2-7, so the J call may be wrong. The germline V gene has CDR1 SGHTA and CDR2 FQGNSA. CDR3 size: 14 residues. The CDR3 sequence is CASNNLDRIYEQYF. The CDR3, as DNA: TGTGCCAGCAACAACTTGGACAGGATTTACGAGCAGTACTTC.

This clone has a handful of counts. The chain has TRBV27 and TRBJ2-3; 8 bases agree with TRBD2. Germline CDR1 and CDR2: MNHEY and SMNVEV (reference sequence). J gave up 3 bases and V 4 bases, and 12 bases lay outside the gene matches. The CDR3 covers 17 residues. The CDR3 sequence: CASSWRGGRRVTDTQYF. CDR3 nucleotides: TGTGCCAGCAGTTGGCGTGGCGGGAGGAGGGTGACAGATACGCAGTATTTT.

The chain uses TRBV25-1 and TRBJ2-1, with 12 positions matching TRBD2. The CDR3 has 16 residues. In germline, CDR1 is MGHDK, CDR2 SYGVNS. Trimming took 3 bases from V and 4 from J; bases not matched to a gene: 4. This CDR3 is CASSDPLAGGYNEQFF. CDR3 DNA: TGTGCCAGCAGTGACCCCCTAGCGGGAGGGTACAATGAGCAGTTCTTC.

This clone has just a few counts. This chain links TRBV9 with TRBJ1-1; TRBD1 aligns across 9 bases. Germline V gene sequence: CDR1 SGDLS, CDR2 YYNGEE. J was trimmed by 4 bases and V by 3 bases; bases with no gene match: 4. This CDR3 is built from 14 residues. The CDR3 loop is CASSEDRGSTEAFF. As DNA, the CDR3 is TGTGCCAGCAGCGAGGACAGGGGTAGCACTGAAGCTTTCTTT.

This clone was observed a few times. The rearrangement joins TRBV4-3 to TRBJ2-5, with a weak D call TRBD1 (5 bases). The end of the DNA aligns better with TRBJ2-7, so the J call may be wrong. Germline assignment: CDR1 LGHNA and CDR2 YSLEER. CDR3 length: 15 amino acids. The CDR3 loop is CASSYNNQGSYEQYF. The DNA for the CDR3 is TGCGCCAGCAGCTATAACAATCAGGGTTCCTACGAGCAGTACTTC.